This is a list of T cell receptor beta chains from one sample in a study of blood T cells in healthy people across ages. One entry per CDR3 protein, called by TCRdb with MiXCR from the 5' RACE reads. The sample lists 630,000 or so distinct CDR3 sequences, about a third seen once, with roughly 15% in the top ten. Sequencing was performed on blood. These receptors originate from an elderly woman in good health. Both conserved end residues are part of each CDR3. D genes are given only for firm matches. Clone size is not always given. Where it is, it says once, few, many or a class for expanded clones.

j_gene | d_gene | abundance | v_gene | CDR3nt | CDR3aa
TRBJ2-7 | . | many | TRBV10-3 | TGTGCCACCAAGGGGGTGGAGGGGACCTACGAGCAGTACTTC | CATKGVEGTYEQYF
TRBJ2-2 | TRBD1 | once | TRBV12-3/TRBV12-4 | TGTGCCAGCAAACGGGACAGGGGCGCGAACACCGGGGAGCTGTTTTTT | CASKRDRGANTGELFF
TRBJ2-1 | . | . | TRBV5-1 | TGCGCCAGCGGCTTAGAGGGGGGCCCTTACGATGAGCAGTTCTTC | CASGLEGGPYDEQFF
TRBJ2-5 | TRBD1 | many | TRBV10-3 | TGTGCCATCAGTGAACAGGGGATGGGAGAGACCCAGTACTTC | CAISEQGMGETQYF
TRBJ2-3 | . | many | TRBV9 | TGTGCCAGCAGCGTAGGGGTAGGAGCTAGCACAGATACGCAGTATTTT | CASSVGVGASTDTQYF
TRBJ2-1 | TRBD1 | many | TRBV5-1 | TGCGCCAGCAGTCGCCGGGACAGCTCCTACAATGAGCAGTTCTTC | CASSRRDSSYNEQFF
TRBJ2-1 | TRBD2 | many | TRBV5-1 | TGCGCCAGCAGCTTGGGGCTAGCGGGGCGCCTAATGAATGAGCAGTTCTTC | CASSLGLAGRLMNEQFF
TRBJ1-5 | . | . | TRBV12-3/TRBV12-4 | TGTGCCAGTGATACCCTGACGGGTCCCAAAATTAATCAGCCCCAGCATTTT | CASDTLTGPKINQPQHF
TRBJ1-1 | . | few | TRBV13 | TGTGCCAGCAGCTTATCCAGGGAAGGGGGAGCTTTCTTT | CASSLSREGGAFF
TRBJ1-1 | TRBD1 | . | TRBV5-1 | TGCGCCAGCAGCAAGGGGACAGCTCAGAGGACTGAAGCTTTCTTT | CASSKGTAQRTEAFF
TRBJ1-2 | TRBD1 | many | TRBV20-1 | TGCAGTGTGAGGCCGGGACAGGGGGCCTCCTATTATGGCTACACCTTC | CSVRPGQGASYYGYTF
TRBJ1-4 | TRBD1 | . | TRBV28 | TGTGCCAGCAGTTATTGGTCGAGGGACAGAATAAATGAAAAACTGTTTTTT | CASSYWSRDRINEKLFF
TRBJ2-6 | . | . | TRBV7-2 | TGTGCCAGCAGCTCCGGACGGTCCGCTGGGGCCAACGTCCTGACTTTC | CASSSGRSAGANVLTF
TRBJ1-2 | . | many | TRBV25-1 | TGTGCCAGCTCTTGGGCCAGCTATGGCTACACCTTC | CASSWASYGYTF
TRBJ2-7 | TRBD2 | many | TRBV30 | TGTGCCTGGGCTCTAGCGGGGGGCTACGAGCAGTACTTC | CAWALAGGYEQYF
TRBJ2-5 | . | many | TRBV9 | TGTGCCAGCAGCGTATATCCTTTAGCAGAGACCCAGTACTTC | CASSVYPLAETQYF
TRBJ2-2 | . | . | TRBV15 | TGTGCCACCAGCAGAGATCCGGGGCAGTCCGCCGGGGAGCTGTTTTTT | CATSRDPGQSAGELFF
TRBJ2-7 | TRBD1 | few | TRBV5-1 | TGCGCCAGCAGCTTGGATGGGACAGGGGCCGGCGAGCAGTACTTC | CASSLDGTGAGEQYF
TRBJ1-1 | . | few | TRBV6-1 | TGTGCCAGCAGTGAACATAACCCTGAAGCTTTCTTT | CASSEHNPEAFF
TRBJ1-2 | . | . | TRBV7-2 | TGTGCCAGCAGCTCGAATCCCGCCGGGGCTGGTGGCTACACCTTC | CASSSNPAGAGGYTF
TRBJ2-1 | . | . | TRBV20-1 | TGCAGTGCTCGAGGCAGTTTACGGGAGACCTCCTACAATGAGCAGTTCTTC | CSARGSLRETSYNEQFF
TRBJ2-7 | . | many | TRBV6-2/TRBV6-3 | TGTGCCAGCAGTTACTGGGGCGAGCAGTACTTC | CASSYWGEQYF
TRBJ2-1 | . | . | TRBV13 | TGTGCCAGCAGCCTAGTGGGGGTCAACAATGAGCAGTTCTTC | CASSLVGVNNEQFF
TRBJ2-3 | TRBD2 | many | TRBV9 | TGTGCCAGCAGCGTAGGGTTGCTAGCGGGAGGAACAGATACGCAGTATTTT | CASSVGLLAGGTDTQYF
TRBJ2-1 | TRBD1 | . | TRBV15 | TGTGCCACCAGCAGTGTGGGACAGCAAACTTACAATGAGCAGTTCTTC | CATSSVGQQTYNEQFF
TRBJ2-5 | TRBD1 | . | TRBV3-1 | TGTGCCAGCACGGGACAGGGAGGGACCCAGTACTTC | CASTGQGGTQYF
TRBJ1-2 | TRBD1 | many | TRBV12-3/TRBV12-4 | TGTGCCAGCAGTTTGGGACAGTTGGATGGCTACACCTTC | CASSLGQLDGYTF
TRBJ2-1 | TRBD1 | many | TRBV7-2 | TGTGCCAGCAGCTCGACAGGGCGGAGAGGCAATGAGCAGTTCTTC | CASSSTGRRGNEQFF
TRBJ2-2 | . | once | TRBV6-6 | TGTGCCAGCAGTTTGGCTAGCGAGACTCAAGGAGGGGAGCTGTTTTTT | CASSLASETQGGELFF
TRBJ1-4 | TRBD1 | few | TRBV18 | TGTGCCAGCTCACCCCTGACAGGGGCAACTAATGAAAAACTGTTTTTT | CASSPLTGATNEKLFF
TRBJ2-3 | . | . | TRBV3-1 | TGTGCCAGCAGCCAAGGGCGAACAGATGCGCAGTATTTT | CASSQGRTDAQYF
TRBJ1-1 | . | . | TRBV12-3/TRBV12-4 | TGTGCCAGCAGTTTAGTGGGCGCCGGGAAGGCTGAAGCTTTCTTT | CASSLVGAGKAEAFF
TRBJ1-2 | . | . | TRBV3-1 | TGTGCCAGCAGCCAAGATCCCCTCGACAAGAGCGGTAACTATGGCTACACCTTC | CASSQDPLDKSGNYGYTF
TRBJ1-6 | . | few | TRBV9 | TGTGCCAGCAGCCCCAGTAGGGTGGATTCACCCCTCCACTTT | CASSPSRVDSPLHF
TRBJ1-6 | TRBD1 | many | TRBV20-1 | TGCAGTGCTAGAATGGGGACAGGGTTTAATTCACCCCTCCACTTT | CSARMGTGFNSPLHF
TRBJ2-3 | . | many | TRBV15 | TGTGCCACCAGCAGAGGGTTCGAGGGCAGGGGCACAGATACGCAGTATTTT | CATSRGFEGRGTDTQYF
TRBJ1-2 | TRBD1 | many | TRBV5-1 | TGCGCCAGCAGCTTGGAGTTTCGGACAGGGGGAGGTGGCTACACCTTC | CASSLEFRTGGGGYTF
TRBJ2-1 | . | many | TRBV18 | TGTGCCAGCTCACCAATTCACAATGAGCAGTTCTTC | CASSPIHNEQFF
TRBJ1-2 | . | . | TRBV6-1 | TGTGCCAGCAGTGATCAGGCTTATCTCTATGGCTACACCTTC | CASSDQAYLYGYTF
TRBJ1-1 | . | many | TRBV4-2 | TGTGCCAGCAGCCAAGAAGACAGCCCCTGGGGCATGAACACTGAAGCTTTCTTT | CASSQEDSPWGMNTEAFF
TRBJ1-1 | TRBD1 | . | TRBV5-1 | TGCGCCAGCAGCTTGACAGGGGGCAACCCTGAAGCTTTCTTT | CASSLTGGNPEAFF
TRBJ1-4 | TRBD1 | many | TRBV20-1 | TGCAGTGCTAGGGATGACAGGGGACCGTCTGAAAAACTGTTTTTT | CSARDDRGPSEKLFF
TRBJ2-7 | . | . | TRBV20-1 | TGCAGTGCTAGAGATCTGGCCAGGACCTACGAGCAGTACTTC | CSARDLARTYEQYF
TRBJ2-1 | . | many | TRBV6-5 | TGTGCCAGCAGTTACCTCAGGGAGTCCTACAATGAGCAGTTCTTC | CASSYLRESYNEQFF
TRBJ2-5 | . | . | TRBV7-9 | TGTGCCGGCAGCCCCCCAGACTCAGAGACCCAGTACTTC | CAGSPPDSETQYF
TRBJ2-7 | TRBD2 | many | TRBV4-2 | TGTGCCAGCAGCCAGGTGGGAGCGGGGGCGGGTGAGCAGTACTTC | CASSQVGAGAGEQYF
TRBJ1-1 | . | many | TRBV5-1 | TGCGCCAGCAGACAGGACGGGAACACTGAAGCTTTCTTT | CASRQDGNTEAFF
TRBJ1-2 | . | many | TRBV20-1 | TGCAGTGCTAGAGACAGTAGACACTATGGCTACACCTTC | CSARDSRHYGYTF
TRBJ2-1 | . | . | TRBV14 | TGTGCCAGCAGTCGGATCCCCCGAAACAATGAGCAGTTCTTC | CASSRIPRNNEQFF
TRBJ2-4 | TRBD1 | many | TRBV2 | TGTGCCAGCAGTGAACTTTGGACAGGCAAAAACATTCAGTACTTC | CASSELWTGKNIQYF
TRBJ2-7 | . | many | TRBV2 | TGTGCCAGCATGCCCTCCTCCTCCTACGAGCAGTACTTC | CASMPSSSYEQYF
TRBJ1-4 | . | . | TRBV7-8 | TGTGCCAGCAGCTTACGTTCCGTGAATGAAAAACTGTTTTTT | CASSLRSVNEKLFF
TRBJ2-5 | . | many | TRBV24-1 | TGTGCCACCAGTGTCCCAGGGGCGGGAGAAGAGACCCAGTACTTC | CATSVPGAGEETQYF
TRBJ2-3 | . | . | TRBV6-4 | TGTGCCAGCAAACAGGGAGGAGACACAGATACGCAGTATTTT | CASKQGGDTDTQYF
TRBJ2-1 | TRBD2 | many | TRBV27 | TGTGCCAGCAGTTTCTTTATGGGGCAGCGGGGGGGGAAATACAATGAGCAGTTCTTC | CASSFFMGQRGGKYNEQFF
TRBJ1-5 | . | few | TRBV28 | TGTGCCAGCAGTCTCCCGTCGTATAGCAATCAGCCCCAGCATTTT | CASSLPSYSNQPQHF
TRBJ1-4 | . | many | TRBV15 | TGTGCCACCAGCGGACTCGATGAAAAACTGTTTTTT | CATSGLDEKLFF